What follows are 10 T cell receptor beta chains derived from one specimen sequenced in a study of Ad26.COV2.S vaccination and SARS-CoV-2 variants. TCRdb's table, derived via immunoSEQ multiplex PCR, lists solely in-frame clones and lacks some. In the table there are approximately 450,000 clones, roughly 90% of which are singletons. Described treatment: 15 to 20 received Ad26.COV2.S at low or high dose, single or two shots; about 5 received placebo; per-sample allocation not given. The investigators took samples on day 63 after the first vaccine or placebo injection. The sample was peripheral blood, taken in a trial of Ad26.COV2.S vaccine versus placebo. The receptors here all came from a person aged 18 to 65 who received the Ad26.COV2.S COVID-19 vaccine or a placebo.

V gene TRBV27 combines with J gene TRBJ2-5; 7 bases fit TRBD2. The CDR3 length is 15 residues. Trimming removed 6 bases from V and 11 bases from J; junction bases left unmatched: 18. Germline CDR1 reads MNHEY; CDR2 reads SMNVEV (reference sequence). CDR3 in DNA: TGTGCCAGCAGACAACTGGGTCCCGAGCGGGGAGGTCAGTACTTC. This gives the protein CASRQLGPERGGQYF.

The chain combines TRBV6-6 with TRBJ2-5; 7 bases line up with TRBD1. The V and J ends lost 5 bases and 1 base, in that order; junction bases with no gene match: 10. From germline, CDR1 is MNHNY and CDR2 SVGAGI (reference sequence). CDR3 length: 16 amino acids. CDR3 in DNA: TGTGCCAGCAGTAAACGACAGGGAACCTTCCAAGAGACCCAGTACTTC. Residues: CASSKRQGTFQETQYF.

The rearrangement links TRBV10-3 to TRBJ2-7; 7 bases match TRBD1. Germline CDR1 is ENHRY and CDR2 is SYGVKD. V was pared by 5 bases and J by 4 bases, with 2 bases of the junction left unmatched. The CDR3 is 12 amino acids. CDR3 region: CAISNRGYEQYF. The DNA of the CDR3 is TGTGCCATCAGTAACAGGGGTTACGAGCAGTACTTC.

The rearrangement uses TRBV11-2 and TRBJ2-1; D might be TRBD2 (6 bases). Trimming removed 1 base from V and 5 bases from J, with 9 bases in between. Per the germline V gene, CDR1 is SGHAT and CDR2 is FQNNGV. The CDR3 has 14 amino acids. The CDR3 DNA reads TGTGCCAGCAGCTTAGCGGGAGTTAACAATGAGCAGTTCTTC. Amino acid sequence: CASSLAGVNNEQFF.

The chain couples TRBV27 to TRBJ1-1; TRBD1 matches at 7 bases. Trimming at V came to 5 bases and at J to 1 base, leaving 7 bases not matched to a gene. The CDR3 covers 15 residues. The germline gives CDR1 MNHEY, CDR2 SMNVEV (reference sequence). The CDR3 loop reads CASSARDRSNTEAFF. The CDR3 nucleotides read TGTGCCAGCAGTGCCCGGGACAGATCGAACACTGAAGCTTTCTTT.

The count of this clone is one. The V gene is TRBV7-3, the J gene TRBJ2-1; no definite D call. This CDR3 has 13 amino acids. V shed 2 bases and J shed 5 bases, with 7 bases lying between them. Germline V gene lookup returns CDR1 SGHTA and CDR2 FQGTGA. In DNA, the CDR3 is TGTGCCAGCAGCTTAGACCCTAACAATGAGCAGTTCTTC. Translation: CASSLDPNNEQFF.

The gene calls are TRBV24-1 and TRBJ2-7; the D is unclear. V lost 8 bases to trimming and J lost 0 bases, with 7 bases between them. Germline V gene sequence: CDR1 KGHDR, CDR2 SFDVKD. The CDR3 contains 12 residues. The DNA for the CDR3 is TGTGCCACCATTCCGGTCTCCTACGAGCAGTACTTC. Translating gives CATIPVSYEQYF.

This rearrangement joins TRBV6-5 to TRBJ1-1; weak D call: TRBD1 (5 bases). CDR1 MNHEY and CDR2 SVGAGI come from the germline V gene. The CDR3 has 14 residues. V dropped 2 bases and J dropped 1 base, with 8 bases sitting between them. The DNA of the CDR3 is TGTGCCAGCAGTTACGGGGGTGGGAACACTGAAGCTTTCTTT. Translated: CASSYGGGNTEAFF.

The CDR3: CASSKTGSWYEQYF. The CDR3 DNA is TGTGCCAGCAGCAAGACAGGTTCTTGGTACGAGCAGTACTTC. The V call is TRBV7-9, the J call TRBJ2-7; TRBD1 might be the D (6 bases). The germline V gene has CDR1 SEHNR and CDR2 FQNEAQ (reference sequence). The CDR3 spans 14 residues. V was trimmed by 5 bases and J by 4 bases, leaving 15 bases between them. The full variable domain, rest sourced from reference TRBV7-9 and TRBJ2-7, is DTGVSQNPRHKITKRGQNVTFRCDPISEHNRLYWYRQTLGQGPEFLTYFQNEAQLEKSRLLSDRFSAERPKGSFSTLEIQRTEQGDSAMYLCASSKTGSWYEQYFGPGTRLTVT.

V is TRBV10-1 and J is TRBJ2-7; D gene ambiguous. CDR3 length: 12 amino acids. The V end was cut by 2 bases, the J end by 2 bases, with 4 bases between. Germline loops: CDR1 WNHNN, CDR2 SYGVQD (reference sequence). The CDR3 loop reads CASSETPYEQYF. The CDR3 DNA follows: TGCGCCAGCAGTGAGACGCCCTACGAGCAGTACTTC.